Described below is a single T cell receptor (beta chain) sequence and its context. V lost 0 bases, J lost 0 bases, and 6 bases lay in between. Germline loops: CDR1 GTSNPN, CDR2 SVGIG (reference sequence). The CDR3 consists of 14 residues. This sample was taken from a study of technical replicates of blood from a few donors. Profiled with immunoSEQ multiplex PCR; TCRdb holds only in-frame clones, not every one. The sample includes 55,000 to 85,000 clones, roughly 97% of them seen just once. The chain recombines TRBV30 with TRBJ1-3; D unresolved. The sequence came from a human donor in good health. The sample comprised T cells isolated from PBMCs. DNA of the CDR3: TGTGCCTGGAGTGTAGGGAGCTCTGGAAACACCATATATTTT. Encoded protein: CAWSVGSSGNTIYF. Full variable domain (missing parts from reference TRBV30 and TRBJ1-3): SQTIHQWPATLVQPVGSPLSLECTVEGTSNPNLYWYRQAAGRGLQLLFYSVGIGQISSEVPQNLSASRPQDRQFILSSKKLLLSDSGFYLCAWSVGSSGNTIYFGEGSWLTVV.